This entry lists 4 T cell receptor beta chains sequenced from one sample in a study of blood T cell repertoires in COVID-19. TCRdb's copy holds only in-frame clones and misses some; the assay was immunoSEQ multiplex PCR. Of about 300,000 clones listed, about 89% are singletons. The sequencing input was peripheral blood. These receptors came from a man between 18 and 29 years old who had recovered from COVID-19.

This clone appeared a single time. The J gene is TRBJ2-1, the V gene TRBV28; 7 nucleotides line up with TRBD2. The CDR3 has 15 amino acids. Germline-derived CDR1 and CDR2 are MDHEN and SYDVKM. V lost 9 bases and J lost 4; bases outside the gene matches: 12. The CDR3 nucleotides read TGTGCCAGTCCCCCTTCATCGGGAGGTTACAATGAGCAGTTCTTC. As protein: CASPPSSGGYNEQFF.

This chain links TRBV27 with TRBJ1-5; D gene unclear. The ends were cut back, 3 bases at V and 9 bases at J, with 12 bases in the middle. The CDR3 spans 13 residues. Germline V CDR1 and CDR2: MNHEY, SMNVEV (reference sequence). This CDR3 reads CASSFAGLSPQHF. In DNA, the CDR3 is TGTGCCAGCAGTTTCGCGGGCTTATCGCCCCAGCATTTT.

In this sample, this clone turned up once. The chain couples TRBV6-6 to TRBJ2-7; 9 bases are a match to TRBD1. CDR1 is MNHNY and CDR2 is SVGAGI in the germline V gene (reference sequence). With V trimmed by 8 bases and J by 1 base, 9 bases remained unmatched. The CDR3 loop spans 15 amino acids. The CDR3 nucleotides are TGTGCCAGCGGCCCCGGGACAGGGTTATCCTACGAGCAGTACTTC. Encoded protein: CASGPGTGLSYEQYF.

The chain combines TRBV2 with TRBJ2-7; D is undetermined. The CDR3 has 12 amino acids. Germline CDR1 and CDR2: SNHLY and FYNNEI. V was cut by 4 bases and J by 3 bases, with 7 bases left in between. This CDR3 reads CASSVTGYEQYF. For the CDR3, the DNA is TGTGCCAGCAGTGTGACGGGCTACGAGCAGTACTTC.